What follows are 25 T cell receptor beta chains derived from one specimen sequenced in a study of T cells after yellow fever vaccination. Using its own MiXCR run on the 5' RACE reads, TCRdb lists one record per CDR3 protein. Of 300,000 to 400,000 distinct CDR3 sequences listed, 6.2% are singletons. This specimen consisted of PBMCs, obtained 5 days after the yellow fever booster vaccination. Every receptor here comes from a man aged 25 to 40 who received the YFV17D yellow fever vaccine.

The chain couples TRBV11-2 to TRBJ2-7, with D uncertain. The CDR3 sequence is 15 residues long. Trimming took 5 bases from V and 0 from J, leaving 14 bases between them. Germline loops: CDR1 SGHAT, CDR2 FQNNGV. For the CDR3, the DNA is TGTGCCAGCAGCACACTTCCGGGCGCCTCCTACGAGCAGTACTTC. This gives the protein CASSTLPGASYEQYF.

The chain links TRBV28 to TRBJ2-2; D unclear. This CDR3 has 16 residues. Per germline, CDR1 MDHEN and CDR2 SYDVKM. V lost 6 bases to trimming and J lost 5 bases, with 19 bases between them. In nucleotides, the CDR3 is TGTGCCAGCAGACACCTCTTGGGTGCCAAAACCGGGGAGCTGTTTTTT. Translated, it gives CASRHLLGAKTGELFF.

This clonotype appeared a few times. The V gene is TRBV7-2, the J gene TRBJ2-5; 14 bases line up with TRBD2. The CDR3 contains 16 residues. V was clipped by 5 bases and J by 0 bases; unmatched bases: 2. Germline V lookup: CDR1 SGHTA, CDR2 FQGNSA. CDR3 bases: TGTGCCAGCAGCCGGACTAGCGGGAGGTACCAAGAGACCCAGTACTTC. This encodes CASSRTSGRYQETQYF.

This sequence joins TRBV7-6 and TRBJ2-5; no firm D call. The CDR3 is 12 residues long. The V gene's germline CDR1 is SGHVS and CDR2 FNYEAQ. Deletions cut 2 bases from V and 7 bases from J, with 8 bases between. The CDR3 DNA follows: TGTGCCAGCAGCTTATTCCAACGGACCCAGTACTTC. This sequence encodes CASSLFQRTQYF.

The chain carries TRBV2 and TRBJ2-1; 8 bases are a match to TRBD2. The germline V gene encodes CDR1 SNHLY and CDR2 FYNNEI. With V trimmed by 2 bases and J by 8 bases, 8 bases remained unmatched. There are 15 residues in the CDR3. In DNA, the CDR3 is TGTGCCAGCAGTGAATGGCGGGGGGCGCGCGATGAGCAGTTCTTC. Its translation is CASSEWRGARDEQFF.

This clonotype has at least ten counts. This chain connects TRBV3-1 to TRBJ2-5, with 9 bases identical to TRBD1. The CDR3 covers 13 residues. Germline loops: CDR1 LGHDT, CDR2 YNNKEL (reference sequence). The junction had 4 bases not matched to a gene; V was cut back by 6 bases and J by 5 bases. This CDR3 reads CASRNRGRETQYF. The CDR3 DNA reads as TGTGCCAGCAGGAACAGGGGGCGGGAGACCCAGTACTTC.

With respect to this clonotype: A junction end diverges from the germline sequence, so it may reflect a read error. The chain couples TRBV20-1 to TRBJ2-5, with D perhaps TRBD2 (8 bases). The CDR3 is made up of 16 amino acids. The germline V gene has CDR1 DFQATT and CDR2 SNEGSKA (reference sequence). CDR3 protein: CCARSGGTVLQETQYF. Here the CDR3 DNA reads TGCTGTGCTAGATCGGGAGGGACAGTTCTACAAGAGACCCAGTACTTC.

In this sample, this clonotype turned up many times. The chain is built from TRBV20-1 and TRBJ2-3, with 8 bases matching TRBD2. The CDR3 sequence is 13 residues long. Trimming at V came to 6 bases and at J to 3 bases, leaving 5 bases not matched to a gene. Per germline, CDR1 DFQATT and CDR2 SNEGSKA (reference sequence). The CDR3 nucleotides read TGCAGTGCCAGTAGCGGGGCTACAGATACGCAGTATTTT. Translation: CSASSGATDTQYF.

The chain has TRBV29-1 and TRBJ1-2; D not certain. The CDR3 runs to 15 residues. Germline V lookup: CDR1 SQVTM, CDR2 ANQGSEA. Trimming cost V 5 bases and J 1 base, with 17 bases left between them. In DNA form, the CDR3 reads TGCAGCGTTCTATTCTTAGGTGCCAATAACTATGGCTACACCTTC. Its protein is CSVLFLGANNYGYTF.

A few counts support this clonotype. The rearrangement joins TRBV7-3 to TRBJ2-1, with D perhaps matching TRBD2 (6 bases). The CDR3 runs to 15 residues. The germline V and J ends were trimmed by 5 bases and 15 bases, with 26 bases remaining between them. From germline, CDR1 is SGHTA and CDR2 FQGTGA. The CDR3 spells CASSPLGGGNISPFF. The CDR3 coding sequence is TGTGCCAGCAGCCCACTCGGCGGCGGGAATATTAGTCCGTTCTTC.

The chain recombines TRBV2 with TRBJ2-1; 7 bases map to TRBD2. The germline CDR1 and CDR2 sequences are SNHLY and FYNNEI. The CDR3 totals 17 residues. Trimming removed 5 bases from V and 0 bases from J; junction bases left unmatched: 10. CDR3 sequence (DNA): TGTGCCAGCAGTATGGCGCTCGGGACTAACTCCTACAATGAGCAGTTCTTC. It encodes CASSMALGTNSYNEQFF.

This clonotype was detected many times. The chain carries TRBV6-4 and TRBJ2-1, with TRBD2 identical over 8 bases. Germline V CDR1 and CDR2: MRHNA, SNTAGT. The CDR3 extends over 21 amino acids. Germline trimming cut 5 bases from V and 0 bases from J; bases unmatched to any gene: 21. The CDR3 coding sequence is TGTGCCAGCAGTAACCGGGGGGGGTTGGGTTCTTCCGGCAGCTCCTACAATGAGCAGTTCTTC. Its protein is CASSNRGGLGSSGSSYNEQFF.

This clonotype was counted at least ten times. This rearrangement joins TRBV7-2 to TRBJ1-1; D gene uncertain. Germline V lookup: CDR1 SGHTA, CDR2 FQGNSA. The CDR3 has 14 amino acids. Trimming removed 5 bases from V and 0 bases from J, with 10 bases in between. The CDR3 DNA reads TGTGCCAGCAGCGTCGCAGACCTGAACACTGAAGCTTTCTTT. Translation gives CASSVADLNTEAFF.

The V call is TRBV29-1, the J call TRBJ2-7; D uncertain. Deletions cut 2 bases from V and 4 bases from J, with 9 bases between. CDR1 SQVTM and CDR2 ANQGSEA come from the germline V gene. The CDR3 runs 12 residues. CDR3 sequence: CSVEHSPYEQYF. The CDR3 DNA reads TGCAGCGTTGAACACAGTCCGTACGAGCAGTACTTC.

This clonotype occurred a few times. The rearrangement joins TRBV6-1 to TRBJ1-1, with no clear D. The ends were cut back, 1 base at V and 11 bases at J, with 8 bases in the middle. The CDR3 covers 11 residues. CDR1 is MNHNS, CDR2 SASEGT, per germline. DNA of the CDR3: TGTGCCAGCAGTGAAGTAGAGCGGGCTTTCTTT. Its translation: CASSEVERAFF.

A few counts support this clonotype. The J gene is TRBJ2-1, the V gene TRBV7-2; D is uncertain. This CDR3 contains 13 residues. CDR1 and CDR2 from the germline V gene are SGHTA and FQGNSA. V lost 5 bases and J lost 5, with 10 bases in between. CDR3 region: CASSLQPDNEQFF. The CDR3 DNA reads as TGTGCCAGCAGCCTACAGCCTGACAATGAGCAGTTCTTC.

In this sample, this clonotype turned up a few times. This chain joins TRBV20-1 and TRBJ2-7, with D perhaps TRBD1 or TRBD2 (5 bases each). CDR1 and CDR2 (germline): DFQATT, SNEGSKA (reference sequence). Trimming left V 1 base short and J 0 bases short, with 10 bases between. The CDR3 totals 14 residues. CDR3 nucleotide sequence: TGCAGTGCTAGAGCCGGGGACCACTCCTACGAGCAGTACTTC. Translation: CSARAGDHSYEQYF.

The chain's CDR3 is CASTPGGRYTGELFF. The CDR3 bases are TGTGCCAGCACCCCCGGGGGGAGATACACCGGGGAGCTGTTTTTT. The rearrangement joins TRBV9 to TRBJ2-2; 7 positions match TRBD2. CDR3 length equals 15 residues. Germline values: CDR1 SGDLS, CDR2 YYNGEE. Trimming removed 6 bases from V and 3 bases from J; junction bases left unmatched: 8.

This clonotype was recorded at least ten times. This chain links TRBV7-9 with TRBJ2-7, with 7 bases fitting TRBD2. The J segment lost 3 bases and the V segment lost 4 bases, leaving 6 bases of the junction unmatched. The CDR3 loop spans 14 amino acids. The germline CDR1 and CDR2 sequences are SEHNR and FQNEAQ (reference sequence). DNA of the CDR3: TGTGCCAGCAGCTCGGGAGGCATCTACTACGAGCAGTACTTC. Protein sequence: CASSSGGIYYEQYF.

This sequence joins TRBV5-6 and TRBJ2-1; 16 bases line up with TRBD2. With V trimmed by 4 bases and J by 2 bases, 6 bases remained unmatched. Germline assignment: CDR1 SGHDT and CDR2 YYEEEE. CDR3 size: 18 residues. CDR3 DNA: TGTGCCAGCAGCCTGGGACTAGCGGGAGGGCCTGCCTACAATGAGCAGTTCTTC. This encodes CASSLGLAGGPAYNEQFF.

This clonotype was observed at least ten times. This chain joins TRBV12-3 or TRBV12-4 and TRBJ2-5; maybe TRBD1 (5 bases). The CDR3 is made up of 14 amino acids. V was cut by 8 bases and J by 6 bases, with 19 bases left in between. The CDR3 nucleotides are TGTGCCAGCGGCCTAGGGGCAGGGTTAAAGACCCAGTACTTC. This sequence encodes CASGLGAGLKTQYF.

This clonotype was seen repeatedly, ten times or more. The chain has TRBV20-1 and TRBJ1-1; 7 bases are a match to TRBD1. Unmatched junction bases numbered 6, after V lost 6 bases and J lost 11 bases. The length of the CDR3 is 10 residues. CDR1 DFQATT and CDR2 SNEGSKA come from the germline V gene (reference sequence). CDR3: CSAQGGGAFF. CDR3 DNA sequence: TGCAGTGCCCAGGGGGGAGGGGCTTTCTTT.

This clonotype was seen only a few times. The CDR3 region has the DNA TGTGCCAGCAGCTTAGGGCAGCAAAGGAGCTCCTACGAGCAGTACTTC. Protein sequence: CASSLGQQRSSYEQYF. The chain has TRBV7-2 and TRBJ2-7; D is unresolved. Germline V lookup: CDR1 SGHTA, CDR2 FQGNSA. Trimming pared 1 base from V and 0 bases from J, leaving 13 bases between. This CDR3 is 16 amino acids long.

This clonotype appeared many times. The chain employs TRBV18 and TRBJ2-5; D might be TRBD2 (6 bases). Between the trimmed V and J ends, which lost 4 bases and 3 bases, there was a span of 9 bases. The V gene's germline CDR1 is KGHSH and CDR2 LQKENI. CDR3 length equals 13 residues. The CDR3 sequence is CASSRGAKETQYF. The CDR3 DNA sequence: TGTGCCAGCTCACGCGGGGCAAAAGAGACCCAGTACTTC.

This clonotype has more than one count but fewer than ten. The V call is TRBV28, the J call TRBJ1-2, with TRBD1 matching 8 bases. Unmatched junction bases numbered 7, after V lost 6 bases and J lost 4 bases. In germline, CDR1 is MDHEN, CDR2 SYDVKM. The CDR3 extends over 14 amino acids. The CDR3 sequence is CASRRQGLSYGYTF. CDR3 sequence (DNA): TGTGCCAGCAGAAGACAGGGGCTGAGCTATGGCTACACCTTC.